Sequencing of this T cell receptor (beta chain) was carried out in a study of cytomegalovirus exposure and HLA in healthy donors. The study's findings and limits: HLA allele associations emerged for around 15,000 TCR beta sequences in a later analysis, at 0.05 false discovery rate. Among TCR beta chains, those listed as cytomegalovirus-associated numbered about 160. Confirmation in vitro established that three CMV-associated chains were specific for CMV antigens.

This clone has just a few counts. What it recognizes is unknown. The PCR had 60 Vbeta and 13 Jbeta primers. The table came from immunoSEQ multiplex PCR; TCRdb's copy has only in-frame clones and leaves some out. The table includes about 110,000 clones, just under 70% detected once. This CDR3 is 15 amino acids long. V was pared by 0 bases and J by 8 bases, with 7 bases of the junction left unmatched. Germline-derived CDR1 and CDR2 are SGHRS and YFSETQ. Sequences were obtained from PBMCs. The chain is built from TRBV5-1 and TRBJ2-1; 8 bases align to TRBD2. This sequence was found in a woman aged 70 to 79 in good health and CMV-seropositive. CDR3 loop: CASSLDRGGQDEQFF. The CDR3 nucleotides are TGCGCCAGCAGCTTGGACCGGGGGGGCCAAGATGAGCAGTTCTTC.